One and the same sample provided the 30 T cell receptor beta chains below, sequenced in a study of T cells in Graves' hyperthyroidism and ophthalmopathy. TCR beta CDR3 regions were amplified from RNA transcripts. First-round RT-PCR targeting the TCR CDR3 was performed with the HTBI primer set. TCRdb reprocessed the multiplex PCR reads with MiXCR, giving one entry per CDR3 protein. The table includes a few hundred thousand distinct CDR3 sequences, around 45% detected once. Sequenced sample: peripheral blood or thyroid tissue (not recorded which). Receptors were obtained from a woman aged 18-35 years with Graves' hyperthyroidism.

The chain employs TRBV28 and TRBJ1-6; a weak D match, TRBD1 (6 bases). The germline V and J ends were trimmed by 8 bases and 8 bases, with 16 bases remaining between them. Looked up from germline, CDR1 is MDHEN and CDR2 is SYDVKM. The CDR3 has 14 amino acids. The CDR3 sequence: CASLGGFVDSPLHF. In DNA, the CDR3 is TGTGCCAGCCTAGGGGGATTTGTTGATTCACCCCTCCACTTT.

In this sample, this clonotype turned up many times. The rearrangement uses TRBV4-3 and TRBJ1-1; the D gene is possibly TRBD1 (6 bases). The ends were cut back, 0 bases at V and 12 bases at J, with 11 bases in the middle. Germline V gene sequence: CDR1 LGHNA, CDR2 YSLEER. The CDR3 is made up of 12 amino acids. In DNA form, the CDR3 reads TGCGCCAGCAGCCAAGACAGGGGAATTTCTTTCTTT. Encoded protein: CASSQDRGISFF.

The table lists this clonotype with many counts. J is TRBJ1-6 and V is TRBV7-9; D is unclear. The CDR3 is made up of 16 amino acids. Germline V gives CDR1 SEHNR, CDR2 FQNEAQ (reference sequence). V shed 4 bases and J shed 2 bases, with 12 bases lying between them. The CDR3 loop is CASSYQVGPYNSPLHF. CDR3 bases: TGTGCCAGCAGCTACCAAGTGGGTCCCTATAATTCACCCCTCCACTTT.

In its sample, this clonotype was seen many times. The CDR3 is CSAKGLRSYEQYF. The CDR3 DNA follows: TGCAGTGCTAAGGGGCTCCGCTCCTACGAGCAGTACTTC. The V gene is TRBV20-1, the J gene TRBJ2-7; D perhaps matches TRBD1 (5 bases). The CDR3 totals 13 residues. Per germline, CDR1 DFQATT and CDR2 SNEGSKA (reference sequence). V shed 4 bases and J shed 0 bases, with 10 bases lying between them.

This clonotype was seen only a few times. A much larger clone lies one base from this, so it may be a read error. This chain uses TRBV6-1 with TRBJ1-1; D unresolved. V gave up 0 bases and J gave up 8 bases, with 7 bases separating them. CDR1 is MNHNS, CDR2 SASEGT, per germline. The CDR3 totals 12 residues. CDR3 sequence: CASSEALREAFF. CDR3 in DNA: TGTGCCAGCAGTGAAGCACTCCGGGAAGCTTTCTTT.

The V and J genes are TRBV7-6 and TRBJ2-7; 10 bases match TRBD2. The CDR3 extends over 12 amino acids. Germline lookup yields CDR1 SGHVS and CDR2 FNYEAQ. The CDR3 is CAREAGGVEQYF. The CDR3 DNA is TGTGCTAGAGAAGCGGGAGGGGTCGAGCAGTACTTC.

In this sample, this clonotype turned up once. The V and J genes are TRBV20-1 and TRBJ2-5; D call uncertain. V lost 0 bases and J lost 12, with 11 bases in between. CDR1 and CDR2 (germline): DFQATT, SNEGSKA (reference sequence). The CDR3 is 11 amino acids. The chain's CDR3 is CSARDVQLEYF. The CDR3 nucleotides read TGCAGTGCTAGAGATGTCCAGCTCGAGTACTTC.

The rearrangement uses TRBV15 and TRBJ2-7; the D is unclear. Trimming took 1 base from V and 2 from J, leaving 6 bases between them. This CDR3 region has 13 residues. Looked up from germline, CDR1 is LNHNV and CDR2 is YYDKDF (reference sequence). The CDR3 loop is CATSRVQTYEQYF. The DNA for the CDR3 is TGTGCCACCAGCAGAGTTCAGACCTACGAGCAGTACTTC.

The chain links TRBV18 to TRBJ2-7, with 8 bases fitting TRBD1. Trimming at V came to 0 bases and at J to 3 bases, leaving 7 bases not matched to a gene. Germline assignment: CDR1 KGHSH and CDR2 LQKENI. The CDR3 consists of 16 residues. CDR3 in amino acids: CASSPPDRVGVYEQYF. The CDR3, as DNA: TGTGCCAGCTCACCACCGGACAGGGTCGGGGTCTACGAGCAGTACTTC.

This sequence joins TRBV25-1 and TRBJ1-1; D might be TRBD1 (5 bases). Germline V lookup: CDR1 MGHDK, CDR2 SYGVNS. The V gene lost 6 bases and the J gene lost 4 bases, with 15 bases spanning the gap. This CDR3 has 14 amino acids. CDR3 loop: CASRDMGRATEAFF. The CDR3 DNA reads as TGTGCCAGCAGAGATATGGGCAGGGCCACTGAAGCTTTCTTT.

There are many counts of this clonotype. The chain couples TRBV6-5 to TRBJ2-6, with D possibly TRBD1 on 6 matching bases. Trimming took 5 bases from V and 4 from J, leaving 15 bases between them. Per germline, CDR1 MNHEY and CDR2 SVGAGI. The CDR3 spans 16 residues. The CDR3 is CASSGSTGIGANVLTF. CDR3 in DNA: TGTGCCAGCAGTGGGAGCACAGGGATCGGGGCCAACGTCCTGACTTTC.

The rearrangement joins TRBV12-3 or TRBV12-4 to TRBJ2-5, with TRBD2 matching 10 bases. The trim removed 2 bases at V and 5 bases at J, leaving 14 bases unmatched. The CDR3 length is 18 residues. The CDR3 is CASSLNRYASGRDETQYF. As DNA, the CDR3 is TGTGCCAGCAGTTTAAATAGGTACGCTAGCGGGAGAGACGAGACCCAGTACTTC.

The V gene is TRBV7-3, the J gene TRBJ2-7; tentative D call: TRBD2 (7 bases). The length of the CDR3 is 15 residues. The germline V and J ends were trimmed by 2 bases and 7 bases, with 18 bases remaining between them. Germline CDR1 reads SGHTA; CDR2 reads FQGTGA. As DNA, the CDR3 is TGTGCCAGCAGCTTACATGCGGGGGCCGACAATGAGCAGTACTTC. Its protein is CASSLHAGADNEQYF.

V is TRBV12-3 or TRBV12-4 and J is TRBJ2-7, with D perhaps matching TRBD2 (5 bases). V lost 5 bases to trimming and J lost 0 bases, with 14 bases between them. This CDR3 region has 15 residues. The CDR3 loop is CASSTFSANSYEQYF. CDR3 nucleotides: TGTGCCAGCAGTACCTTTAGCGCCAACTCCTACGAGCAGTACTTC.

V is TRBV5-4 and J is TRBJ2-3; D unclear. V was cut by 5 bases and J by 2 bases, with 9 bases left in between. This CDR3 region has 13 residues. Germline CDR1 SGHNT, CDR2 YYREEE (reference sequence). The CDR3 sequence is CASSAGYTDTQYF. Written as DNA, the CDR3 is TGTGCCAGCAGTGCAGGTTACACAGATACGCAGTATTTT. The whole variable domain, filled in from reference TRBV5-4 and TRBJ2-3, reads ETGVTQSPTHLIKTRGQQVTLRCSSQSGHNTVSWYQQALGQGPQFIFQYYREEENGRGNFPPRFSGLQFPNYSSELNVNALELDDSALYLCASSAGYTDTQYFGPGTRLTVL.

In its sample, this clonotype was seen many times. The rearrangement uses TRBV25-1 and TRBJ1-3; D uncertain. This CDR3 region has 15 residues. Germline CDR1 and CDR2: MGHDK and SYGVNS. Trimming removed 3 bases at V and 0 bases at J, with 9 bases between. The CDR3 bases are TGTGCCAGCAGTGATTTACGGGCCTCTGGAAACACCATATATTTT. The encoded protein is CASSDLRASGNTIYF.

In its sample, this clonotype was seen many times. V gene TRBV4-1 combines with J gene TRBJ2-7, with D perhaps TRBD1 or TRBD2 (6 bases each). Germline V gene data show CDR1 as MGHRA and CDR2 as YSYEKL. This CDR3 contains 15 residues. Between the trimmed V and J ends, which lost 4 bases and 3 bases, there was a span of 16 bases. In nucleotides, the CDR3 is TGCGCCAGCAGCCCTGGGACTCTACAGGGCTACGAGCAGTACTTC. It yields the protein CASSPGTLQGYEQYF.

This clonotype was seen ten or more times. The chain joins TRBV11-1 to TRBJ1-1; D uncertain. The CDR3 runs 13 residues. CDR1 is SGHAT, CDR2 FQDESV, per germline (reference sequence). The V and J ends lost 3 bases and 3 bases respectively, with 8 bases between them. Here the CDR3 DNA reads TGTGCCAGCAGCTTTCCGGACTACACTGAAGCTTTCTTT. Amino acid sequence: CASSFPDYTEAFF. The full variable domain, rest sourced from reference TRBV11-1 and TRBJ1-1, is EAEVAQSPRYKITEKSQAVAFWCDPISGHATLYWYRQILGQGPELLVQFQDESVVDDSQLPKDRFSAERLKGVDSTLKIQPAELGDSAMYLCASSFPDYTEAFFGQGTRLTVV.

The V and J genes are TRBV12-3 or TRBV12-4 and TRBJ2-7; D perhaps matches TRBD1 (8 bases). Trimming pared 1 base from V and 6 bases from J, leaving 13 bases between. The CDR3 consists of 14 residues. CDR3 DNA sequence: TGTGCCAGCAGTTTAGTACAGGGGGGGAGCGAGCAGTACTTC. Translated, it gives CASSLVQGGSEQYF.

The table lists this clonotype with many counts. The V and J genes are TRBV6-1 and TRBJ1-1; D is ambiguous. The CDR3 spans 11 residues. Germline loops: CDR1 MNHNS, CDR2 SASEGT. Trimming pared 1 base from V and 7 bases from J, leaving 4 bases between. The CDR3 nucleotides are TGTGCCAGCAGTGAAGGATATGAAGCTTTCTTT. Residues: CASSEGYEAFF.

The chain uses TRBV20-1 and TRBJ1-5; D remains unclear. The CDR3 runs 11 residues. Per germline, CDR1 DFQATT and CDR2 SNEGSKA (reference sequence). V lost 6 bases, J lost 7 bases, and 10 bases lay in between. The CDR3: CSAQPGQPQHF. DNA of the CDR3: TGCAGTGCGCAGCCGGGACAGCCCCAGCATTTT.

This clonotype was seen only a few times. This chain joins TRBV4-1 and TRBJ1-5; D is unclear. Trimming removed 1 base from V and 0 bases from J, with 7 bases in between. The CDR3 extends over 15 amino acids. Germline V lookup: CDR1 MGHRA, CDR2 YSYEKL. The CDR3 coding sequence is TGCGCCAGCAGCCAAGTCCAAGTTAGCAATCAGCCCCAGCATTTT. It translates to CASSQVQVSNQPQHF.

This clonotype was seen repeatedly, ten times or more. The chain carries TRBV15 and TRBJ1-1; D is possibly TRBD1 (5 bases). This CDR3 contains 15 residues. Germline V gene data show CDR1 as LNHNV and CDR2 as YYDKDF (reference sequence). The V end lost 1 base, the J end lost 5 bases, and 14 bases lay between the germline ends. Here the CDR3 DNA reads TGTGCCACCAGCAGAGGGGGGGTGTGGGGAACTGAAGCTTTCTTT. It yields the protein CATSRGGVWGTEAFF.

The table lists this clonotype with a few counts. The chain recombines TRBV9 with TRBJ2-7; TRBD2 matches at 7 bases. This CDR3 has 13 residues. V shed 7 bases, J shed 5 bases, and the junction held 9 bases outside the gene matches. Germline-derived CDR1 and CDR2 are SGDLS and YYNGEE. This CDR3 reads CASARGEIHEQYF. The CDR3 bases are TGTGCCAGCGCCCGGGGGGAGATCCACGAGCAGTACTTC.

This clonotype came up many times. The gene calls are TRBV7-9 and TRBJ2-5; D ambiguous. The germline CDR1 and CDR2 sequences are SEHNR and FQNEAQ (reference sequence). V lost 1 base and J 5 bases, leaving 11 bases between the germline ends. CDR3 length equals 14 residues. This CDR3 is CASSLGAASETQYF. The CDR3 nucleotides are TGTGCCAGCAGCTTAGGGGCAGCATCGGAGACCCAGTACTTC. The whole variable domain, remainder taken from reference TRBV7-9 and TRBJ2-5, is DTGVSQNPRHKITKRGQNVTFRCDPISEHNRLYWYRQTLGQGPEFLTYFQNEAQLEKSRLLSDRFSAERPKGSFSTLEIQRTEQGDSAMYLCASSLGAASETQYFGPGTRLLVL.

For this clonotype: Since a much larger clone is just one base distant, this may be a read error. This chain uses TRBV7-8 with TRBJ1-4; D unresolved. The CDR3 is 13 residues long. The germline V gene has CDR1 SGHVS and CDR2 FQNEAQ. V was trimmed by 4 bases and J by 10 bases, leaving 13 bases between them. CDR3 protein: CASSSILPLKLFF. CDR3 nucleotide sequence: TGTGCCAGCAGCTCCATCCTGCCTTTAAAACTGTTTTTT. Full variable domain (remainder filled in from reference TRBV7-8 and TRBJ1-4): GAGVSQSPRYKVAKRGQDVALRCDPISGHVSLFWYQQALGQGPEFLTYFQNEAQLDKSGLPSDRFFAERPEGSVSTLKIQRTQQEDSAVYLCASSSILPLKLFFGSGTQLSVL.

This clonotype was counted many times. CDR3 in amino acids: CATSGGREGLYGYTF. The CDR3, as DNA: TGTGCCACCAGTGGGGGCAGGGAGGGACTCTATGGCTACACCTTC. This sequence joins TRBV24-1 and TRBJ1-2; a weak D match, TRBD1 (5 bases). The CDR3 extends over 15 amino acids. Germline V CDR1 and CDR2: KGHDR, SFDVKD. V shed 5 bases and J shed 4 bases, with 16 bases lying between them.

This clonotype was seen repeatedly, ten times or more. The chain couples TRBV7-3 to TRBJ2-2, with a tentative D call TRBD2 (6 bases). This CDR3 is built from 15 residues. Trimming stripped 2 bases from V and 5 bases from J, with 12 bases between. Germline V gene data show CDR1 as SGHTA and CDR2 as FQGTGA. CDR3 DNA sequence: TGTGCCAGCAGCTTACACGGGGGAGGAACCGGGGAGCTGTTTTTT. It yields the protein CASSLHGGGTGELFF.

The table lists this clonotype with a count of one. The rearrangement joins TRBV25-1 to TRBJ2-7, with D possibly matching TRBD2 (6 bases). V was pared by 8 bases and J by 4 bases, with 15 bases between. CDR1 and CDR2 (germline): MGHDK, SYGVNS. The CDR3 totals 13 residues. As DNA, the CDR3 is TGTGCCAGCTCACCCGGCGGGATGTACGAGCAGTACTTC. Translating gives CASSPGGMYEQYF.

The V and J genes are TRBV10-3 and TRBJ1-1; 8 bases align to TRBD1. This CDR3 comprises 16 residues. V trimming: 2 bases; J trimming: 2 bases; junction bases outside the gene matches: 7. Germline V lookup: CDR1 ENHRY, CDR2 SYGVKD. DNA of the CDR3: TGTGCCATCAGTGAGACGGGACAGGCCGTCAACACTGAAGCTTTCTTT. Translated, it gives CAISETGQAVNTEAFF.